This note documents a single T cell receptor (beta chain) sequence. Its target is not known. The CDR3 contains 13 residues. V gave up 1 base and J gave up 9 bases, with 10 bases separating them. Germline V CDR1 and CDR2: MNHEY, SVGAGI. The sample comes from a study of cytomegalovirus exposure and HLA in healthy donors. Researchers ran the PCR with 60 Vbeta and 13 Jbeta primers. The assay was immunoSEQ multiplex PCR, and TCRdb's table has in-frame clones only and misses some. This sample has about 98,000 clones, with about four fifths found just once. Findings and caveats of the study: Accurate predictions that matched the HLA-A and HLA-B alleles of most subjects were reportedly made from TCR beta sequences.

Sequencing was done on a sample of PBMCs. The receptor comes from a human donor in good health. The gene calls are TRBV6-5 and TRBJ2-1, with D possibly being TRBD2 (6 bases). In DNA form, the CDR3 reads TGTGCCAGCAGTTACTGGGGGGAATCTGAGCAGTTCTTC. Translated: CASSYWGESEQFF.